This T cell receptor (beta chain) was recovered during a study of blood T cell repertoires in COVID-19. Trimming shortened V by 1 base and J by 7 bases, and 11 bases separated the two germline ends. The CDR3 is 15 amino acids. Germline CDR1 is SGHTA and CDR2 is FQGNSA. Assay used: immunoSEQ multiplex PCR; TCRdb lists only in-frame clones, some missing. This sample has roughly 170,000 clones, with 75% to 90% found just once. The TCR sequence derives from a woman in her forties or fifties who had recovered from COVID-19. Sequencing input: PBMCs or T cells enriched from blood (not recorded which). The chain recombines TRBV7-2 with TRBJ1-6; perhaps TRBD1 as D (6 bases). Here the CDR3 reads CASSLVWQGNSPLHF. CDR3 DNA sequence: TGTGCCAGCAGCTTAGTATGGCAGGGGAATTCACCCCTCCACTTT.